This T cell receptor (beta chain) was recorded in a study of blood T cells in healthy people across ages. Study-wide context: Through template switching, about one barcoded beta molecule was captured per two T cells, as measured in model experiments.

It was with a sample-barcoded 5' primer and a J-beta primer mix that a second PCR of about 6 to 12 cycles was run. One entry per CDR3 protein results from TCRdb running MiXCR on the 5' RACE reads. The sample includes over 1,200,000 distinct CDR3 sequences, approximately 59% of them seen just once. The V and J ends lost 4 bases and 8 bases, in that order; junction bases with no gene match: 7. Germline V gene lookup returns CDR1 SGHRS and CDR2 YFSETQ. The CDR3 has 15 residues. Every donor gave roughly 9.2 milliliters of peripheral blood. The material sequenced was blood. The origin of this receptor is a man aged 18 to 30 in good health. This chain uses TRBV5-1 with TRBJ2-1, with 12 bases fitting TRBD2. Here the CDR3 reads CASSPTSGSIDEQFF. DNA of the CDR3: TGCGCCAGCAGCCCGACTAGCGGGAGTATAGATGAGCAGTTCTTC.